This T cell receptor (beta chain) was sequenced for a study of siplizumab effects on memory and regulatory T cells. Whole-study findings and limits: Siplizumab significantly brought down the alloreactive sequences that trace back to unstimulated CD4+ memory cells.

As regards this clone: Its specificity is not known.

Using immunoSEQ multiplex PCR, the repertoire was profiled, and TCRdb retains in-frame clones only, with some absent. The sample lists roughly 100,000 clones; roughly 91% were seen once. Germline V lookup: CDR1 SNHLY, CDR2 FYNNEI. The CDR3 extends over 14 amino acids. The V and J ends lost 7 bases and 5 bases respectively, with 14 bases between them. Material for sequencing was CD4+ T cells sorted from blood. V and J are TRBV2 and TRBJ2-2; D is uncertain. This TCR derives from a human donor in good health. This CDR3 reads CASKVGPQTGELFF. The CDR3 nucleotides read TGTGCCAGCAAAGTGGGTCCGCAAACCGGGGAGCTGTTTTTT.